One sample yielded the 27 T cell receptor beta chains listed below, sequenced in a study of blood T cell repertoires in COVID-19. The assay was immunoSEQ multiplex PCR, and TCRdb's table has in-frame clones only and misses some. The data show about 70,000 clones, roughly nine tenths seen once. The sequencing input was peripheral blood. All receptors come from a woman aged 60-70 years with acute or convalescent COVID-19.

The chain is built from TRBV18 and TRBJ2-7; 9 positions match TRBD1. The CDR3 spans 14 residues. Germline V lookup: CDR1 KGHSH, CDR2 LQKENI. V lost 2 bases, J lost 4 bases, and 3 bases stayed unmatched. The CDR3 is CASSPSGTGYEQYF. The CDR3 DNA reads TGTGCCAGCTCACCATCCGGGACAGGGTACGAGCAGTACTTC.

V usage is TRBV7-3 and J usage is TRBJ1-6; 7 bases agree with TRBD1. Germline V gene data show CDR1 as SGHTA and CDR2 as FQGTGA. CDR3 size: 14 residues. The V segment lost 2 bases and the J segment 7 bases; nucleotides outside the gene matches: 2. This CDR3 is CASSLQGGNSPLHF. The CDR3 DNA follows: TGTGCCAGCAGCTTACAGGGGGGAAATTCACCCCTCCACTTT. The complete variable domain, with remaining parts taken from reference TRBV7-3 and TRBJ1-6, reads GAGVSQTPSNKVTEKGKYVELRCDPISGHTALYWYRQSLGQGPEFLIYFQGTGAADDSGLPNDRFFAVRPEGSVSTLKIQRTERGDSAVYLCASSLQGGNSPLHFGNGTRLTVT.

The gene calls are TRBV5-1 and TRBJ2-7; TRBD1 matches at 7 bases. Germline-derived CDR1 and CDR2 are SGHRS and YFSETQ. The CDR3 has 14 amino acids. V dropped 4 bases and J dropped 6; count of bases not matched to a gene: 10. The CDR3 DNA reads TGCGCCAGCAGCCCTGCGTCCGGGACAGCCGAGCAGTACTTC. Translated, it gives CASSPASGTAEQYF.

The chain recombines TRBV5-4 with TRBJ2-7, with 9 bases aligning to TRBD1. The CDR3 length is 15 residues. V lost 3 bases to trimming and J lost 4 bases; unmatched junction nucleotides: 8. Per germline, CDR1 SGHNT and CDR2 YYREEE (reference sequence). The CDR3 protein is CASSSPGQGIYEQYF. The CDR3 DNA reads as TGTGCCAGCAGCTCTCCGGGACAGGGCATTTACGAGCAGTACTTC.

The chain links TRBV18 to TRBJ2-3, with D maybe TRBD2 (6 bases). The CDR3 loop spans 12 amino acids. V was trimmed by 2 bases and J by 6 bases, leaving 6 bases between them. Germline V CDR1 and CDR2: KGHSH, LQKENI. This CDR3 reads CASSPGGDTQYF. In DNA, the CDR3 is TGTGCCAGCTCACCAGGGGGGGATACGCAGTATTTT.

The chain combines TRBV19 with TRBJ2-4; 8 positions match TRBD1. CDR1 and CDR2 (germline): LNHDA, SQIVND (reference sequence). V lost 9 bases to trimming and J lost 6 bases; unmatched junction nucleotides: 7. The CDR3 consists of 13 residues. CDR3 amino acids: CASTGTGINIQYF. The CDR3 DNA follows: TGTGCCAGCACCGGGACAGGTATAAACATTCAGTACTTC.

The chain recombines TRBV6-5 with TRBJ1-4, with a tentative D call TRBD1 (5 bases). CDR3 length: 14 residues. Germline V gene lookup returns CDR1 MNHEY and CDR2 SVGAGI. The V and J ends lost 8 bases and 12 bases respectively, with 22 bases between them. CDR3 sequence reads: CASGRGRLGEELFF. As DNA, the CDR3 is TGTGCCAGCGGGCGAGGGCGGTTAGGGGAGGAACTGTTTTTT.

The genes are TRBV2 and TRBJ1-4; no firm D call. This CDR3 region has 16 residues. V shed 0 bases and J shed 6 bases, with 14 bases lying between them. Germline CDR1 SNHLY, CDR2 FYNNEI. Here the CDR3 DNA reads TGTGCCAGCAGTGAAGCCGGCCTGGCGGGATATGAAAAACTGTTTTTT. This codes for CASSEAGLAGYEKLFF.

This chain joins TRBV5-1 and TRBJ1-2; 9 bases are a match to TRBD1. Per germline, CDR1 SGHRS and CDR2 YFSETQ. After removal of 2 bases from V and 1 base from J, the junction contained 3 bases not matched to a gene. This CDR3 has 15 amino acids. The CDR3 is CASSLGTGINYGYTF. CDR3 sequence (DNA): TGCGCCAGCAGCTTAGGGACAGGGATTAACTATGGCTACACCTTC.

The chain is built from TRBV19 and TRBJ1-1; 7 bases agree with TRBD1. Trimming cost V 8 bases and J 4 bases; bases outside gene matches: 7. Germline loops: CDR1 LNHDA, CDR2 SQIVND (reference sequence). The CDR3 length is 13 residues. This chain's CDR3 is CASQGGSVTEAFF. In DNA form, the CDR3 reads TGTGCCAGTCAAGGGGGCTCGGTCACTGAAGCTTTCTTT.

There are a few counts of this clone. The chain links TRBV10-3 to TRBJ2-5, with 13 bases aligning to TRBD2. This CDR3 has 14 amino acids. Trimming cost V 9 bases and J 0 bases; bases outside gene matches: 1. Germline V lookup: CDR1 ENHRY, CDR2 SYGVKD. The CDR3 reads CAIGLAGDQETQYF. The DNA for the CDR3 is TGTGCCATAGGACTAGCGGGGGACCAAGAGACCCAGTACTTC.

The chain recombines TRBV3-1 (or the pseudogene TRBV3-2) with TRBJ2-6; TRBD2 agrees at 14 bases. Germline trimming cut 4 bases from V and 0 bases from J; bases unmatched to any gene: 5. The CDR3 contains 19 residues. Per the germline V gene, CDR1 is LGHDT and CDR2 is YNNKEL (reference sequence). Here the CDR3 reads CASSPRTSGGPSGANVLTF. The DNA for the CDR3 is TGTGCCAGCAGCCCTAGGACTAGCGGGGGGCCCTCTGGGGCCAACGTCCTGACTTTC.

V usage is TRBV28 and J usage is TRBJ1-2, with D unclear. The CDR3 is made up of 16 amino acids. Trimming pared 4 bases from V and 6 bases from J, leaving 21 bases between. Germline V gene data show CDR1 as MDHEN and CDR2 as SYDVKM. CDR3 sequence: CASSSANLGPKDGYTF. CDR3 coding DNA: TGTGCCAGCAGTTCCGCAAACCTTGGGCCGAAGGATGGCTACACCTTC.

The chain joins TRBV5-4 to TRBJ2-2; possible D gene TRBD1, 6 bases. Germline CDR1 reads SGHNT; CDR2 reads YYREEE (reference sequence). V was trimmed by 0 bases and J by 6 bases, leaving 12 bases between them. This CDR3 has 15 residues. CDR3 protein: CASSLDRVGAGELFF. CDR3 bases: TGTGCCAGCAGCTTGGACAGGGTAGGGGCCGGGGAGCTGTTTTTT. Drawing the rest from reference TRBV5-4 and TRBJ2-2, the complete variable domain is ETGVTQSPTHLIKTRGQQVTLRCSSQSGHNTVSWYQQALGQGPQFIFQYYREEENGRGNFPPRFSGLQFPNYSSELNVNALELDDSALYLCASSLDRVGAGELFFGEGSRLTVL.

The chain uses TRBV5-8 and TRBJ1-1, with a tentative D call TRBD1 (6 bases). The CDR3 consists of 13 residues. In germline, CDR1 is SGHTS, CDR2 YDEGEE. V gave up 1 base and J gave up 6 bases, with 10 bases separating them. CDR3 residues: CASSLNRDAEAFF. Written as DNA, the CDR3 is TGTGCCAGCAGCTTGAACAGGGATGCTGAAGCTTTCTTT.

This chain connects TRBV6-5 to TRBJ1-1; tentative D call: TRBD1 (5 bases). V was trimmed by 0 bases and J by 0 bases, leaving 8 bases between them. Germline V gene sequence: CDR1 MNHEY, CDR2 SVGAGI. CDR3 size: 15 residues. The CDR3 DNA sequence: TGTGCCAGCAGTTACTCGAGCAGGGTGAACACTGAAGCTTTCTTT. Translation gives CASSYSSRVNTEAFF.

The CDR3 DNA is TGTGCCAGCACCCGAGGACAGGGGGCGCAGGGCTACACCTTC. It specifies CASTRGQGAQGYTF. The V gene is TRBV6-6, the J gene TRBJ1-2, with 11 bases identical to TRBD1. CDR3 length equals 14 residues. Germline-derived CDR1 and CDR2 are MNHNY and SVGAGI (reference sequence). V lost 7 bases to trimming and J lost 8 bases; unmatched junction nucleotides: 9.

CDR3 DNA sequence: TGTGCCAGCAGCTTAGGAACAGGGGGGATAAGAAGGACTGAAGCTTTCTTT. Protein sequence: CASSLGTGGIRRTEAFF. This rearrangement joins TRBV7-2 to TRBJ1-1, with 8 nucleotides matching TRBD1. The CDR3 contains 17 residues. CDR1 is SGHTA, CDR2 FQGNSA, per germline. After removal of 1 base from V and 5 bases from J, the junction contained 12 bases not matched to a gene.

V and J are TRBV5-6 and TRBJ2-7, with 9 bases lining up with TRBD2. The CDR3 runs 17 residues. In germline, CDR1 is SGHDT, CDR2 YYEEEE. After removal of 3 bases from V and 0 bases from J, the junction contained 10 bases not matched to a gene. In DNA form, the CDR3 reads TGTGCCAGCAGCTCAGCGGGAGGAGGCCTTTCCTCCTACGAGCAGTACTTC. Amino acid sequence: CASSSAGGGLSSYEQYF.

The rearrangement uses TRBV18 and TRBJ2-7, with 9 bases matching TRBD2. CDR3 size: 16 residues. Germline V CDR1 and CDR2: KGHSH, LQKENI. The V and J ends lost 3 bases and 2 bases, in that order; junction bases with no gene match: 8. The CDR3 DNA follows: TGTGCCAGCTCACCTTCCGGTAGCGGGGGCCCCTACGAGCAGTACTTC. This sequence encodes CASSPSGSGGPYEQYF. The full variable domain, completed using reference TRBV18 and TRBJ2-7, is NAGVMQNPRHLVRRRGQEARLRCSPMKGHSHVYWYRQLPEEGLKFMVYLQKENIIDESGMPKERFSAEFPKEGPSILRIQQVVRGDSAAYFCASSPSGSGGPYEQYFGPGTRLTVT.

The CDR3 DNA follows: TGCAGCGTTGCTGTTTCTGGGGCCAACGTCCTGACTTTC. It encodes CSVAVSGANVLTF. This sequence joins TRBV29-1 and TRBJ2-6; D unclear. Trimming stripped 4 bases from V and 1 base from J, with 5 bases between. Germline CDR1 is SQVTM and CDR2 is ANQGSEA. This CDR3 has 13 amino acids.

The chain combines TRBV10-3 with TRBJ1-1, with TRBD1 matching 11 bases. CDR1 and CDR2 from the germline V gene are ENHRY and SYGVKD. The CDR3 runs to 15 residues. V dropped 4 bases and J dropped 4; count of bases not matched to a gene: 5. This CDR3 is CAISGPGQGGTEAFF. In DNA form, the CDR3 reads TGTGCCATCAGTGGACCGGGACAGGGGGGCACTGAAGCTTTCTTT.

V usage is TRBV7-7 and J usage is TRBJ2-5; 10 nucleotides agree with TRBD1. Germline loops: CDR1 SSHAT, CDR2 FNYEAQ (reference sequence). V lost 3 bases, J lost 4 bases, and 8 bases stayed unmatched. This CDR3 contains 16 residues. CDR3 sequence: CASSLGTGDKAETQYF. For the CDR3, the DNA is TGTGCCAGCAGCTTGGGGACAGGGGATAAAGCAGAGACCCAGTACTTC.

The chain links TRBV7-2 to TRBJ2-7, with TRBD1 as a possible D gene (6 bases). V was pared by 3 bases and J by 5 bases, with 14 bases between. This CDR3 region has 14 residues. Germline V lookup: CDR1 SGHTA, CDR2 FQGNSA. The CDR3 DNA reads as TGTGCCAGCAGCTTTAGAGGAACAGGGCACGAGCAGTACTTC. Encoded protein: CASSFRGTGHEQYF.

This clone was detected only once. The chain carries TRBV6-5 and TRBJ2-7; the D gene is possibly TRBD2 (7 bases). Germline V gene lookup returns CDR1 MNHEY and CDR2 SVGAGI. Trimming left V 6 bases short and J 2 bases short, with 17 bases between. This CDR3 has 15 amino acids. This CDR3 reads CASSKGGQAAYEQYF. CDR3 bases: TGTGCCAGCAGCAAGGGGGGGCAGGCAGCCTACGAGCAGTACTTC.

The chain carries TRBV6-5 and TRBJ1-6; a possible D gene is TRBD1 (5 bases). Between the trimmed V and J ends, which lost 0 bases and 6 bases, there was a span of 12 bases. Germline V lookup: CDR1 MNHEY, CDR2 SVGAGI. CDR3 size: 16 residues. CDR3 sequence (DNA): TGTGCCAGCAGTTACTCACAGGCGGGAGGTAATTCACCCCTCCACTTT. Amino acid sequence: CASSYSQAGGNSPLHF.

V and J are TRBV7-9 and TRBJ1-5, with D possibly being TRBD1 (5 bases). CDR3 length equals 12 residues. V lost 8 bases, J lost 5 bases, and 10 bases lay in between. Germline loops: CDR1 SEHNR, CDR2 FQNEAQ (reference sequence). CDR3 sequence (DNA): TGTGCCAGCGGTCGGGGGGATCAGCCCCAGCATTTT. This encodes CASGRGDQPQHF.